Below, 6 T cell receptor beta chains from the same sample are listed, as sequenced in a study of beta chain features in type 1 diabetes (dated by TCRdb to the late 2010s). Here is what the overall study found, with its caveats: A moderate but significant shortening of TCRB CDR3 length was observed in type 1 diabetes patients in all four CD4+ subsets.

Library generation was performed with the immunoSEQ multiplex PCR assay. The entire isolated RNA was reverse transcribed using the High Capacity cDNA Reverse Transcription Kit, and thus expressed TCRB transcripts were sequenced. Here the immuneACCESS table is served through TCRdb, limited to in-frame sequences with V and J called. Missing clones are a known gap in these copies; in checked studies unresolved V genes cover under half, and the rest lacks a known reason. The sample has hundreds of thousands of clones on record, 11% to 15% of them singletons. The ten largest make up less than 0.04% of the sample. Which antigens these TCRs recognize remains unknown. Material for sequencing was naive CD4+ T cells from blood. Sample cell subset or site, as interpreted from the label and publication: true naive CD4+ T cells. The receptors originated from a man aged 18-30 years with type 1 diabetes.

The rearrangement uses TRBV7-9 and TRBJ2-2, with no clear D. The CDR3 consists of 12 residues. The germline CDR1 and CDR2 sequences are SEHNR and FQNEAQ (reference sequence). Trimming cost V 4 bases and J 4 bases, with 4 bases left between them. The CDR3 DNA sequence: TGTGCCAGCAGCTCTGCCACCGGGGAGCTGTTTTTT. It translates to CASSSATGELFF. The full variable domain, completed using reference TRBV7-9 and TRBJ2-2, is DTGVSQNPRHKITKRGQNVTFRCDPISEHNRLYWYRQTLGQGPEFLTYFQNEAQLEKSRLLSDRFSAERPKGSFSTLEIQRTEQGDSAMYLCASSSATGELFFGEGSRLTVL.

This clone was seen a handful of times. The gene calls are TRBV5-1 and TRBJ2-5; either TRBD1 or TRBD2 may supply D (5 bases each). The CDR3 loop spans 13 amino acids. The V end lost 6 bases, the J end lost 4 bases, and 13 bases lay between the germline ends. Germline V gene sequence: CDR1 SGHRS, CDR2 YFSETQ. CDR3 loop: CASTSGAGETQYF. The CDR3 DNA follows: TGCGCCAGCACCTCCGGGGCGGGAGAGACCCAGTACTTC.

V usage is TRBV7-2 and J usage is TRBJ1-5; D may be TRBD1 (6 bases). The CDR3 length is 15 residues. The V gene's germline CDR1 is SGHTA and CDR2 FQGNSA. The V end lost 2 bases, the J end lost 4 bases, and 12 bases lay between the germline ends. For the CDR3, the DNA is TGTGCCAGCAGCTTATCGGCGGGGGCTAATCAGCCCCAGCATTTT. It specifies CASSLSAGANQPQHF.

This chain links TRBV10-3 with TRBJ1-5; D uncertain. The CDR3 runs to 15 residues. Germline CDR1 is ENHRY and CDR2 is SYGVKD. With 1 base removed from V and 0 bases from J, the gap between germline ends came to 7 bases. Here the CDR3 reads CAISEFDGSNQPQHF. The CDR3 DNA reads TGTGCCATCAGTGAGTTCGACGGTAGCAATCAGCCCCAGCATTTT.

This clone has only a few counts. This chain links TRBV6-6 with TRBJ1-2; D is uncertain. Germline CDR1 MNHNY, CDR2 SVGAGI (reference sequence). This CDR3 is built from 13 residues. V was trimmed by 4 bases and J by 1 base, leaving 7 bases between them. CDR3 region: CASSLGFNYGYTF. In DNA form, the CDR3 reads TGTGCCAGCAGTTTGGGTTTTAACTATGGCTACACCTTC.

V gene TRBV4-3 combines with J gene TRBJ1-2; no reliable D call. The CDR3 is made up of 14 amino acids. Germline assignment: CDR1 LGHNA and CDR2 YSLEER. V lost 0 bases and J lost 3, with 8 bases in between. CDR3: CASSQDGIDYGYTF. In DNA form, the CDR3 reads TGCGCCAGCAGCCAAGATGGAATCGACTATGGCTACACCTTC.